The 6 T cell receptor beta chains presented below share a single source sample, sequenced in a study of blood T cell repertoires in COVID-19. Generated by immunoSEQ multiplex PCR, the TCRdb table keeps only in-frame clones and is missing some. The sample contains about 210,000 clones, 75% to 90% of which appear only once. The sample comprised PBMCs or T cells enriched from blood (not recorded which). These receptor sequences come from a man in his forties who had recovered from COVID-19.

The chain links TRBV5-6 to TRBJ2-7; 9 bases fit TRBD1. Germline V gene data show CDR1 as SGHDT and CDR2 as YYEEEE. V gave up 2 bases and J gave up 4 bases; unmatched junction bases: 10. This CDR3 is built from 16 residues. The CDR3 sequence is CASSLLTGTGTYEQYF. CDR3 bases: TGTGCCAGCAGCTTACTAACCGGGACAGGGACTTACGAGCAGTACTTC. Using reference TRBV5-6 and TRBJ2-7 for the parts outside the CDR3, the full variable domain is DAGVTQSPTHLIKTRGQQVTLRCSPKSGHDTVSWYQQALGQGPQFIFQYYEEEERQRGNFPDRFSGHQFPNYSSELNVNALLLGDSALYLCASSLLTGTGTYEQYFGPGTRLTVT.

The chain combines TRBV29-1 with TRBJ2-1; D not certain. Germline V CDR1 and CDR2: SQVTM, ANQGSEA. The CDR3 spans 10 residues. The V gene lost 7 bases and the J gene lost 5 bases, with 6 bases spanning the gap. Here the CDR3 reads CSALNNEQFF. The CDR3 DNA reads as TGCAGCGCCCTAAACAATGAGCAGTTCTTC.

This clone has ten or more counts. The chain couples TRBV5-6 to TRBJ1-1; D gene unclear. Trimming cost V 0 bases and J 7 bases, with 10 bases left between them. CDR3 length equals 13 residues. Germline CDR1 and CDR2: SGHDT and YYEEEE. CDR3 coding DNA: TGTGCCAGCAGCTTGGATAGCTATGATGAAGCTTTCTTT. This translates into CASSLDSYDEAFF.

The rearrangement joins TRBV21-1 to TRBJ1-5. TRBV21-1 is a pseudogene segment. CDR3 length equals 13 residues. CDR3 coding DNA: TGTGCCTGCAAGCGGGGGGGAAATCAGCCCCAGCATTTT. Translating gives CACKRGGNQPQHF.

The rearrangement uses TRBV5-4 and TRBJ2-3; TRBD2 matches 8 bases. Germline trimming cut 3 bases from V and 5 bases from J; bases unmatched to any gene: 5. CDR3 length equals 14 residues. Germline V gives CDR1 SGHNT, CDR2 YYREEE (reference sequence). The CDR3 DNA follows: TGTGCCAGCAGCTCCGGACTAGCAGAAGATACGCAGTATTTT. Translation gives CASSSGLAEDTQYF. Filled out from reference TRBV5-4 and TRBJ2-3, the complete variable domain reads ETGVTQSPTHLIKTRGQQVTLRCSSQSGHNTVSWYQQALGQGPQFIFQYYREEENGRGNFPPRFSGLQFPNYSSELNVNALELDDSALYLCASSSGLAEDTQYFGPGTRLTVL.

This clone was detected a few times. The rearrangement uses TRBV14 and TRBJ1-2; 9 positions match TRBD1. V lost 2 bases and J lost 2; bases outside the gene matches: 9. The CDR3 runs 17 residues. The germline CDR1 and CDR2 sequences are SGHDN and FVKESK. The CDR3 bases are TGTGCCAGCAGCCAACCGGCAGGGACAGGGAGGAACTATGGCTACACCTTC. Translated, it gives CASSQPAGTGRNYGYTF.